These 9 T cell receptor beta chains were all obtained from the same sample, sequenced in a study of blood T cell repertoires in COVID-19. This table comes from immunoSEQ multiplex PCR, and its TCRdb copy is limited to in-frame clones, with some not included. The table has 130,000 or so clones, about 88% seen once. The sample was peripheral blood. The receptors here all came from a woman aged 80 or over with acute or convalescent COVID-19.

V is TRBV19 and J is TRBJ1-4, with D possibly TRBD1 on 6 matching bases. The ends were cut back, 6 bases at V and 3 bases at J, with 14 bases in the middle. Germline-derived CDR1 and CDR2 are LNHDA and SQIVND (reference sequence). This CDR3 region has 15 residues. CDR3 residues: CASRDRDTSNEKLFF. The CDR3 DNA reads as TGTGCCAGTAGGGACCGGGACACCTCTAATGAAAAACTGTTTTTT.

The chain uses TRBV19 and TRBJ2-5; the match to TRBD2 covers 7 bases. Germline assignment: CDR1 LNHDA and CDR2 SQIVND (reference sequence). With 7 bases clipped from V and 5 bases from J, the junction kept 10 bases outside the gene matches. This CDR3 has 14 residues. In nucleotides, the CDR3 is TGTGCCAGTACGGGGGGAGGGGATTTGGAGACCCAGTACTTC. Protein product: CASTGGGDLETQYF.

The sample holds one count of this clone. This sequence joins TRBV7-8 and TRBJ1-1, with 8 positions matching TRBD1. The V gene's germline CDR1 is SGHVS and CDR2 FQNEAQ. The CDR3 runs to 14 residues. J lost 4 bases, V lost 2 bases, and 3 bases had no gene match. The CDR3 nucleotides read TGTGCCAGCAGCTTACGCAGGGGGCTCACTGAAGCTTTCTTT. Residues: CASSLRRGLTEAFF.

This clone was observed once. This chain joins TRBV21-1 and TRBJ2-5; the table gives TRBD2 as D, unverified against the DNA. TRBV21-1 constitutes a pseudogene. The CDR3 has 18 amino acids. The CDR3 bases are TGTGCCAGCAGCAAAGGGGGTGGGACTAGCGGAGTCCAAGAGACCCAGTACTTC. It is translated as CASSKGGGTSGVQETQYF.

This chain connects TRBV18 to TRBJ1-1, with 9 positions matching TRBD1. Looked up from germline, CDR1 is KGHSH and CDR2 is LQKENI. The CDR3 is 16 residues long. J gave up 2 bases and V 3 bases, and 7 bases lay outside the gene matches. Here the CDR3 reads CASSPPRTGVNTEAFF. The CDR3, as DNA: TGTGCCAGCTCACCCCCTCGGACAGGGGTCAACACTGAAGCTTTCTTT.

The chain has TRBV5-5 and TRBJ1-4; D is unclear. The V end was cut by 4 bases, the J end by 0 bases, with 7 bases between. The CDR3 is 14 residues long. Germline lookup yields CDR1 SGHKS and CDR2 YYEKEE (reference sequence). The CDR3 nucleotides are TGTGCCAGCAGCGTCAGTGCAACTAATGAAAAACTGTTTTTT. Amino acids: CASSVSATNEKLFF.

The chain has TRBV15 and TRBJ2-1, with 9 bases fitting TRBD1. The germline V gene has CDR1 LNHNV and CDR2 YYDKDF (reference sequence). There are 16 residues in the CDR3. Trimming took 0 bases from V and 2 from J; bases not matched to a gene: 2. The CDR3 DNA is TGTGCCACCAGCAGAGATCGGACAGGGGCCTACAATGAGCAGTTCTTC. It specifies CATSRDRTGAYNEQFF.

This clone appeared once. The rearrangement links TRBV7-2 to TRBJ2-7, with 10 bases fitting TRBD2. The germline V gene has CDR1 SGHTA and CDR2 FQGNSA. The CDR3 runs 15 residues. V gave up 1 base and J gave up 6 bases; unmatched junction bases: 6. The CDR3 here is CASSLGPGLASEQYF. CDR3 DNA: TGTGCCAGCAGCTTAGGTCCGGGACTAGCGTCCGAGCAGTACTTC.

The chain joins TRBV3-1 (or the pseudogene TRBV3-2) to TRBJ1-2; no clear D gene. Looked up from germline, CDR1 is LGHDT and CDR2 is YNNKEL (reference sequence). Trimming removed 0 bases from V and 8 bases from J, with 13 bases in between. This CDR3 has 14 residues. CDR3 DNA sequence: TGTGCCAGCAGCCAAGAACATCGGGTGAGGGGCTACACCTTC. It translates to CASSQEHRVRGYTF.